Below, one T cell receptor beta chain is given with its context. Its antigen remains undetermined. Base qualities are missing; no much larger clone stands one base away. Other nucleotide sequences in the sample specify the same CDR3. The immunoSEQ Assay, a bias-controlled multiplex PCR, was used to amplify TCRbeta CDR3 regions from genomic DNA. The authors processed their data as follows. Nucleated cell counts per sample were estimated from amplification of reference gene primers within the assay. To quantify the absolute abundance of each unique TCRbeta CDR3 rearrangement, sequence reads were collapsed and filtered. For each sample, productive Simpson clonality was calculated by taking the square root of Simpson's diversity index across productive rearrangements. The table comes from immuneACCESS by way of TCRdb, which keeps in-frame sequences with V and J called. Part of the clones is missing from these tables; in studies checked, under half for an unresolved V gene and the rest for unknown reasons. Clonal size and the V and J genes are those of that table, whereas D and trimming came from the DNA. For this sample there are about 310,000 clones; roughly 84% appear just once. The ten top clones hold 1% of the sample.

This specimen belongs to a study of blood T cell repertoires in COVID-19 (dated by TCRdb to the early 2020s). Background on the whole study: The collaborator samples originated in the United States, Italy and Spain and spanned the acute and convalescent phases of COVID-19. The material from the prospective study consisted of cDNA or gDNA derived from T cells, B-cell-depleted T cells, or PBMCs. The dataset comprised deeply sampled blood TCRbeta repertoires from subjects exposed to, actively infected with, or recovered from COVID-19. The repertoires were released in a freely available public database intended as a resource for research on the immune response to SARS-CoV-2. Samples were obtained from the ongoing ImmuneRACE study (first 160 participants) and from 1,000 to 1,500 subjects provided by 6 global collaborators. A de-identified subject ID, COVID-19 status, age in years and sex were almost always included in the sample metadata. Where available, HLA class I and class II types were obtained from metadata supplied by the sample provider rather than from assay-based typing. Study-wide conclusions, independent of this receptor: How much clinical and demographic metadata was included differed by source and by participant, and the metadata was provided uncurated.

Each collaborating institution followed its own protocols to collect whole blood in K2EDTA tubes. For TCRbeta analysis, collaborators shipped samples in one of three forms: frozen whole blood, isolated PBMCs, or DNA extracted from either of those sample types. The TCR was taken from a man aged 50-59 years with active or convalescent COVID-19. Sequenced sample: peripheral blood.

CDR3 sequence: CASSLGSGPYNEQFF. The nucleotide sequence is given as TGTGCCAGCAGCTTGGGTAGCGGGCCTTACAATGAGCAGTTCTTC. The V and J segments used are TRBV5-4 and TRBJ2-1, with 7 bases aligning to TRBD2. CDR1 and CDR2 are drawn from the germline V gene (reference sequence): SGHNT, YYREEE. V is cut back by 0 bases and J by 4 bases, with 4 bases in the junction unmatched. The cysteine opens and the phenylalanine closes a CDR3 of 15 amino acids. Only the CDR3 portion is preserved as DNA: 45 bases, with reading frame beginning at the first base.